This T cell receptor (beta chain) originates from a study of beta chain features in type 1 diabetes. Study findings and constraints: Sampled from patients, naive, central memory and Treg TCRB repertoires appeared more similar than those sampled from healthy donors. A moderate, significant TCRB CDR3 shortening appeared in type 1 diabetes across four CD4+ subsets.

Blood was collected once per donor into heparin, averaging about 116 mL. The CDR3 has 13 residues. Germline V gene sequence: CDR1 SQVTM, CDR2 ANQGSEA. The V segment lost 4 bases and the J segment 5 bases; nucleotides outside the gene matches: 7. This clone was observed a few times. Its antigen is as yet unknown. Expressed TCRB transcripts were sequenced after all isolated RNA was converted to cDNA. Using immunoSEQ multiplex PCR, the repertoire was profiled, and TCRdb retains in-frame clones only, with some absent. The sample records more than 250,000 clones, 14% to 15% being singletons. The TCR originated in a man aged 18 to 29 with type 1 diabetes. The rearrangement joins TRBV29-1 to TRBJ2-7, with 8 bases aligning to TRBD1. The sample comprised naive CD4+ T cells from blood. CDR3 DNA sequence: TGCAGCGTTGCGGCCAGGGGGCGGGACGAGCAGTACTTC. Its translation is CSVAARGRDEQYF.